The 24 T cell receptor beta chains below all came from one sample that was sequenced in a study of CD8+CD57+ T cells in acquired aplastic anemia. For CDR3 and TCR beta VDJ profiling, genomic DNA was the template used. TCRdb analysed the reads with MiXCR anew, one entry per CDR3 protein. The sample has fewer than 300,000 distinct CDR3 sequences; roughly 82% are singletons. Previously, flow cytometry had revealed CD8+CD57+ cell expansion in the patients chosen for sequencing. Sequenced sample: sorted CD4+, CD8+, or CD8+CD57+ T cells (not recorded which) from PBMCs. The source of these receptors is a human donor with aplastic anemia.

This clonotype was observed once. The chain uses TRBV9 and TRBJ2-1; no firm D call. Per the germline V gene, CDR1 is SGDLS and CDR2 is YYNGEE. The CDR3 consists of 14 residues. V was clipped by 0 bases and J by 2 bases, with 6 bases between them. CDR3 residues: CASSVGSAYNEQFF. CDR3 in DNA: TGTGCCAGCAGCGTAGGGTCAGCCTACAATGAGCAGTTCTTC. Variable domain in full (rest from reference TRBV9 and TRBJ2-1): DSGVTQTPKHLITATGQRVTLRCSPRSGDLSVYWYQQSLDQGLQFLIQYYNGEERAKGNILERFSAQQFPDLHSELNLSSLELGDSALYFCASSVGSAYNEQFFGPGTRLTVL.

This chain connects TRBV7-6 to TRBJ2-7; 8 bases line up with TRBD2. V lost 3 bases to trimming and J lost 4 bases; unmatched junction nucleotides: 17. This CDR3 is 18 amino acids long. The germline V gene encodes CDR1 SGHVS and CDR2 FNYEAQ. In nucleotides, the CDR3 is TGTGCCAGCAGCTTGGACGCGAGCGGGAGCAGCACAGATTACGAGCAGTACGTC. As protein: CASSLDASGSSTDYEQYV.

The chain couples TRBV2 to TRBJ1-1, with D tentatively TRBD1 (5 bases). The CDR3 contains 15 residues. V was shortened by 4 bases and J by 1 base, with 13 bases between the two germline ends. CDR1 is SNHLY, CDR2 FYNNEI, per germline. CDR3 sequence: CASSGDLGGNTEAFF. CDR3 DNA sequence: TGTGCCAGCAGTGGGGATCTGGGGGGGAACACTGAAGCTTTCTTT.

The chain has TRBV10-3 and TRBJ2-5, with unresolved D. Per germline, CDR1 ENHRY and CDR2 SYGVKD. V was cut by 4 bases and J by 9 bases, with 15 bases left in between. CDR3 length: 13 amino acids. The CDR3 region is CAISGKGDQPQYF. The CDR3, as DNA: TGTGCCATCAGTGGGAAAGGTGATCAGCCCCAGTACTTC.

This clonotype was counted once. The CDR3 loop is CASSQAAWVVRHEQFF. The CDR3 DNA reads as TGTGCCAGCAGCCAAGCCGCCTGGGTGGTCCGGCATGAGCAGTTCTTC. The V gene is TRBV14, the J gene TRBJ2-1; unclear D gene. Trimming stripped 1 base from V and 8 bases from J, with 18 bases between. The CDR3 sequence is 16 residues long. Germline V gives CDR1 SGHDN, CDR2 FVKESK.

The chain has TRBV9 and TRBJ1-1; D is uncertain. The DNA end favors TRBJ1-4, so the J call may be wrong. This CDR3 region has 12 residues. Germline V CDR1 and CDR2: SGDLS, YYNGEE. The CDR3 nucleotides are TGTGCCAGCAGCTTAGCGCGTGAAAAACTGTTTTTT. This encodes CASSLAREKLFF.

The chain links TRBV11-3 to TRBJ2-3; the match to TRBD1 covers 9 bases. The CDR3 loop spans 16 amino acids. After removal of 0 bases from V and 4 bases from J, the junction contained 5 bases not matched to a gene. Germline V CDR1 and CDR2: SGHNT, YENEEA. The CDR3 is CASSLDRTGVADTQYF. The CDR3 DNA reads TGTGCCAGCAGCTTAGATCGGACAGGGGTCGCAGATACGCAGTATTTT.

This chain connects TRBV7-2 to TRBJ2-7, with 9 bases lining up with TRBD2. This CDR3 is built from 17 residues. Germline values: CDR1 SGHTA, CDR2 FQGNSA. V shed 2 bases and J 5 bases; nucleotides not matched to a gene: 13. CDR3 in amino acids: CASSLKGAGTSYNEQYV. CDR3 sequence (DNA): TGTGCCAGCAGCTTAAAGGGGGCCGGGACTAGCTACAACGAGCAGTACGTC.

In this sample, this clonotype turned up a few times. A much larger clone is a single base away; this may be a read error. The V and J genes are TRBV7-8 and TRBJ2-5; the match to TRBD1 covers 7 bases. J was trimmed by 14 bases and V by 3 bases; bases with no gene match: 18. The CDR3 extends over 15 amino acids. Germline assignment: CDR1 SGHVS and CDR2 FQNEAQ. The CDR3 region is CASSFPPDGTALSYF. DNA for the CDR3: TGTGCCAGCAGCTTTCCTCCAGACGGGACAGCCCTTTCCTACTTC.

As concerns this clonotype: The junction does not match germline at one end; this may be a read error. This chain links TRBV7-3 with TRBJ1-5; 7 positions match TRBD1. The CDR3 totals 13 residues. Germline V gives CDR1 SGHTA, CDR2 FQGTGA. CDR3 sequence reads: CASSLHVGGTALF. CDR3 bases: TGTGCCAGCAGCTTACACGTGGGCGGGACAGCGCTTTTT.

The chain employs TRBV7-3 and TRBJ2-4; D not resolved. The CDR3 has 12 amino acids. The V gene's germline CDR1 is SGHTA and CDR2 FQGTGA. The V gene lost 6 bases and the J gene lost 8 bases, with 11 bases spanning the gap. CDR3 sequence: CASRVGRDIQYF. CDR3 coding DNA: TGTGCCAGCAGAGTAGGTAGGGACATTCAGTACTTC.

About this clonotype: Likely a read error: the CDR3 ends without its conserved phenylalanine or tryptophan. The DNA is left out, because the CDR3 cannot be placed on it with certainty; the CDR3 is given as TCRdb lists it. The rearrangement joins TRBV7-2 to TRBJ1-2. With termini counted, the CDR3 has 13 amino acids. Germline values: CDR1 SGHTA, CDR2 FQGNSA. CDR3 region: CASSWSGGSNYGY.

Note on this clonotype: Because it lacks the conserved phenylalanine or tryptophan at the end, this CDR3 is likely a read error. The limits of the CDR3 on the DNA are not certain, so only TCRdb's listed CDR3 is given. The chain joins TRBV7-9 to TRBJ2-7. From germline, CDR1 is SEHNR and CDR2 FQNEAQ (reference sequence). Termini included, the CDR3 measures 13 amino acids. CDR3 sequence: CASSLLGREETQY.

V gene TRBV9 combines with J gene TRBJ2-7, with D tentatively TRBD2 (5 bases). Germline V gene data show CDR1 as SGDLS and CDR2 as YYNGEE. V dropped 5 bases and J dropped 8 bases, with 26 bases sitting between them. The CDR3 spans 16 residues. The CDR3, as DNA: TGTGCCAGCAGGCCGCGCGGGCAGGCTAATCTGCCCCAGCAGTACGTC. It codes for CASRPRGQANLPQQYV.

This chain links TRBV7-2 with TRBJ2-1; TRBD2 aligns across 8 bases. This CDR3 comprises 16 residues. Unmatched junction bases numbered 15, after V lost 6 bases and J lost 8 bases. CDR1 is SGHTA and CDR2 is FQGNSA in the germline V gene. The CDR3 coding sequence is TGTGCCAGCAGTCCTCAAAGAGGCGGGGGGAGTGATGAGCAGTTCTTC. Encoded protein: CASSPQRGGGSDEQFF. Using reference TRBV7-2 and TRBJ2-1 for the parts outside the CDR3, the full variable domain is GAGVSQSPSNKVTEKGKDVELRCDPISGHTALYWYRQSLGQGLEFLIYFQGNSAPDKSGLPSDRFSAERTGGSVSTLTIQRTQQEDSAVYLCASSPQRGGGSDEQFFGPGTRLTVL.

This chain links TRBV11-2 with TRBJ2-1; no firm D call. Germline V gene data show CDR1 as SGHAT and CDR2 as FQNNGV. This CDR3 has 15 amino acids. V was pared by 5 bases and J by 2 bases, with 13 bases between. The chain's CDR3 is CASSVNEKAYNEQFF. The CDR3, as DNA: TGTGCCAGCAGCGTAAACGAGAAGGCCTACAATGAGCAGTTCTTC.

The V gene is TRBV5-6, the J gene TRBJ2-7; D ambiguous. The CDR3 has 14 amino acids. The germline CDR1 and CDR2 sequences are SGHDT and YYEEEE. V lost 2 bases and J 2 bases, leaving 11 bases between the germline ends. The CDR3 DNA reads TGTGCCAGCAGCTTATCGGGTCTAGCCTACGAGCAGTACTTC. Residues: CASSLSGLAYEQYF.

The DNA of the CDR3 is TGTGCCACCAGCAGGGGGGGTGACACAGATACGCAGTATTTT. This sequence encodes CATSRGGDTDTQYF. J is TRBJ2-3 and V is TRBV15; weak D call: TRBD2 (6 bases). The CDR3 length is 14 residues. Germline CDR1 LNHNV, CDR2 YYDKDF (reference sequence). V lost 3 bases and J lost 2, with 9 bases in between.

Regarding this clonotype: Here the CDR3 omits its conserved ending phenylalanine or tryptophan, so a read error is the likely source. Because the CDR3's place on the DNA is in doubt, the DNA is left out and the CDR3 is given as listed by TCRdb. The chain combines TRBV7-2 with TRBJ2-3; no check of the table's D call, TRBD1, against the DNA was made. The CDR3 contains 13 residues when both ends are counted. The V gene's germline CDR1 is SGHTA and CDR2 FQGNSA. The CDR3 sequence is CASGVGATGTADL.

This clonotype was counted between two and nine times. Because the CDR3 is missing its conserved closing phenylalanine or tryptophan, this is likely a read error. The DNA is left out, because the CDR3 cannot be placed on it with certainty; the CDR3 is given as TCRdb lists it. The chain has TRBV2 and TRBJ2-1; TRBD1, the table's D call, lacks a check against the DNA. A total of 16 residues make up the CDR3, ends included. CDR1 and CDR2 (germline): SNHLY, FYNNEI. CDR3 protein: CASGDGGTDTQDFDSG.

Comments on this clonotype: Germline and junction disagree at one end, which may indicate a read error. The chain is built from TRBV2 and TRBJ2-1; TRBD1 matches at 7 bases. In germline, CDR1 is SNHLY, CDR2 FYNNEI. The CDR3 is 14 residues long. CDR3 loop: CASGLGGTDTEHFF. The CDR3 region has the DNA TGTGCCAGCGGGTTAGGGGGCACAGATACGGAGCATTTTTTC.

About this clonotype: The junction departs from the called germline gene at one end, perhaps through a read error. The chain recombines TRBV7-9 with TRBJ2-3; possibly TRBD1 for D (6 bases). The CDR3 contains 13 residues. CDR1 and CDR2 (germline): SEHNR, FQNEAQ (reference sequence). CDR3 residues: CATGDGGTDTEYF. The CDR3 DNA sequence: TGTGCCACCGGGGATGGGGGCACAGATACGGAGTATTTT.

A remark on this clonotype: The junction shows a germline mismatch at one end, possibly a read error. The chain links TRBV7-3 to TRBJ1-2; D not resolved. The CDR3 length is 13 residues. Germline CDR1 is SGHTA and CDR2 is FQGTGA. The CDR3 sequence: CASSQGHAGDYTF. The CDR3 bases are TGCGCCAGCAGCCAAGGCCACGCAGGTGACTACACCTTC.

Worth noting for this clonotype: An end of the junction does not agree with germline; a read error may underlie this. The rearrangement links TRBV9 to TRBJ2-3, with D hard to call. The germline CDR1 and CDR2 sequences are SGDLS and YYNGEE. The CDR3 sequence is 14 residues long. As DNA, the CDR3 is TGTGCCAGCGGATTAGCTGGAGACATCGAGTACTTGGATTTT. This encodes CASGLAGDIEYLDF.